This T cell receptor beta chain is from a study of blood T cell repertoires in COVID-19 (dated by TCRdb to the early 2020s). About the investigation overall: Collaborator samples came from the United States, Italy and Spain and covered acute and convalescent phases of COVID-19. The repertoires were released in a freely available public database intended as a resource for research on the immune response to SARS-CoV-2. Where available, HLA class I and class II types were obtained from metadata supplied by the sample provider rather than from assay-based typing. A de-identified subject ID, COVID-19 status, age in years and sex were almost always included in the sample metadata. The prospective study material was composed of cDNA or gDNA derived from T cells, B-cell-depleted T cells, or PBMCs. The samples were drawn from the first 160 participants of the ongoing ImmuneRACE study and from 1,254 subjects provided by 6 global collaborators. Subjects who had been exposed to COVID-19, were actively infected with it, or had recovered from it provided the deeply sampled blood TCRbeta repertoires that made up the dataset. Paper-wide results and their limitations: Clinical and demographic metadata were provided uncurated, with the amount varying by source and participant.

The immunoSEQ Assay, a bias-controlled multiplex PCR, was used to amplify TCRbeta CDR3 regions from genomic DNA. The original methods were these. Within the assay, amplification of reference gene primers was used to estimate how many nucleated cells each sample contained. To quantify the absolute abundance of each unique TCRbeta CDR3 rearrangement, sequence reads were collapsed and filtered. For each sample, productive Simpson clonality was calculated by taking the square root of Simpson's diversity index across productive rearrangements. TCRdb holds this immuneACCESS table with in-frame rearrangements only. Some clones are missing; in checked studies, unresolved V genes explain under half, and the rest has no known cause. From that table come the V and J calls and clone size; the DNA was used to work out D and trimming. This sample is represented by over 20,000 clones; 65% to 75% of them were singletons. The ten most abundant clones make up over 6% of the sample.

One collaborating source in Seattle enrolled patients while the patients were actively infected and followed the patients over time throughout the course of disease. Collaborating institutions collected whole blood in K2EDTA tubes following their own protocols. For TCRbeta analysis, collaborators shipped samples as frozen whole blood, isolated PBMCs, or DNA extracted from either of those sample types. The CDR3 spans 14 residues, from the cysteine through the phenylalanine. Only CDR3 DNA is held: 42 bases, read in frame from base 1. V trim: 7 bases; J trim: 1 base; unmatched bases: 7. For this clone: There is no known antigen for this receptor. No much larger clonotype is one base removed from it; base qualities were not supplied.

The source material was peripheral blood. Rearrangement joined TRBV5-3 to TRBJ1-1, and 7 bases in between align with TRBD1. TRBV5-3 is flagged as an ORF with uncertain function. This TCR was sampled from a man aged 45 to 65 with COVID-19, enrolled during active disease. The CDR3 region has the sequence CARAITGANTEAFF. The sequenced DNA is TGTGCCAGAGCCATAACAGGGGCGAACACTGAAGCTTTCTTT.